The 13 T cell receptor beta chains given below trace back to one sample, sequenced in a study of T cells in Graves' hyperthyroidism and ophthalmopathy (dated by TCRdb to about 2019). Library preparation employed multiplex PCR. Sequencer: Illumina HiSeq 2000. The TCR beta CDR3 regions were amplified from the RNA transcripts. A first-round RT-PCR of the TCR CDR3 used the HTBI primer set with the Qiagen OneStep RT-PCR kit. Clones were called with MiXCR by TCRdb after fastp trimmed the public reads at Q25, and only in-frame beta chains were retained. Duplicate CDR3 protein sequences are folded into a single record with the most common DNA and genes. This sample is represented by some 490,000 distinct CDR3 sequences; about 16% of them were singletons. The top ten clonotypes cover approximately 32% of the sample. The source material was blood. The receptors were sampled from a woman aged 25 to 39 with Graves' ophthalmopathy.

This chain connects TRBV19 to TRBJ2-7; 9 bases line up with TRBD2. Germline CDR1 is LNHDA and CDR2 is SQIVND (reference sequence). This CDR3 contains 16 residues. With V trimmed by 5 bases and J by 0 bases, 8 bases remained unmatched. The CDR3 region is CASSGAASGDSYEQYF. CDR3 nucleotides: TGTGCCAGTAGTGGGGCTGCTAGCGGGGACTCCTACGAGCAGTACTTC.

This clonotype was detected many times. The chain couples TRBV12-3 or TRBV12-4 to TRBJ2-1, with 13 bases aligning to TRBD2. V dropped 8 bases and J dropped 6; count of bases not matched to a gene: 1. CDR3 length equals 13 residues. CDR3 sequence (DNA): TGTGCCAGCCGACTAGCGGGAGGCAATGAGCAGTTCTTC. Amino acid sequence: CASRLAGGNEQFF.

This chain joins TRBV19 and TRBJ2-4, with D possibly matching TRBD1 (6 bases). Germline values: CDR1 LNHDA, CDR2 SQIVND (reference sequence). CDR3 length equals 21 residues. Trimming removed 0 bases from V and 3 bases from J, with 27 bases in between. DNA for the CDR3: TGTGCCAGTAGTATAGATCTTTATGGAGTTTTCGCAGGGGAGAGCAAAAACATTCAGTACTTC. Its translation is CASSIDLYGVFAGESKNIQYF. Using reference TRBV19 and TRBJ2-4 for the parts outside the CDR3, the full variable domain is DGGITQSPKYLFRKEGQNVTLSCEQNLNHDAMYWYRQDPGQGLRLIYYSQIVNDFQKGDIAEGYSVSREKKESFPLTVTSAQKNPTAFYLCASSIDLYGVFAGESKNIQYFGAGTRLSVL.

This clonotype showed up many times. The J gene is TRBJ2-7, the V gene TRBV20-1, with D maybe TRBD2 (6 bases). The V end lost 5 bases, the J end lost 1 base, and 12 bases lay between the germline ends. The CDR3 spans 13 residues. The V gene's germline CDR1 is DFQATT and CDR2 SNEGSKA (reference sequence). CDR3 DNA: TGCAGTGCTGACTCCGGGACTTCCTACGAGCAGTACTTC. This sequence encodes CSADSGTSYEQYF.

This clonotype was seen a handful of times. This sequence joins TRBV19 and TRBJ2-5, with TRBD1 matching over 10 bases. The germline V gene has CDR1 LNHDA and CDR2 SQIVND (reference sequence). The CDR3 runs 18 residues. V lost 8 bases, J lost 5 bases, and 20 bases stayed unmatched. CDR3 region: CASGDRGSFEGSRETQYF. The CDR3, as DNA: TGTGCCAGTGGGGACAGGGGTTCCTTCGAGGGCAGTAGGGAGACCCAGTACTTC.

This clonotype was found a few times. The chain couples TRBV7-9 to TRBJ1-2, with 9 bases aligning to TRBD1. From germline, CDR1 is SEHNR and CDR2 FQNEAQ (reference sequence). This CDR3 region has 14 residues. The V and J ends lost 5 bases and 9 bases, in that order; junction bases with no gene match: 10. CDR3 in amino acids: CASSATGTGLRYTF. The CDR3 region has the DNA TGTGCCAGCAGCGCTACCGGGACAGGGTTGCGCTACACCTTC. Based on the CDR3 plus reference TRBV7-9 and TRBJ1-2, the full variable domain is DTGVSQNPRHKITKRGQNVTFRCDPISEHNRLYWYRQTLGQGPEFLTYFQNEAQLEKSRLLSDRFSAERPKGSFSTLEIQRTEQGDSAMYLCASSATGTGLRYTFGSGTRLTVV.

To note about this clonotype: Likely a read error: the CDR3 ends without its conserved phenylalanine or tryptophan. This rearrangement joins TRBV9 to TRBJ1-1; 8 bases line up with TRBD1. The CDR3 runs to 17 residues. Germline CDR1 SGDLS, CDR2 YYNGEE. The V and J ends lost 2 bases and 0 bases, in that order; junction bases with no gene match: 9. The CDR3 bases are TGTGCCAGCAGCGTTGACCCCCCGACAGGGGTGAACACTGAAGCTTTCCTT. Protein: CASSVDPPTGVNTEAFL.

The V call is TRBV20-1, the J call TRBJ2-3; D gene uncertain. Near its end, the DNA agrees better with TRBJ1-5, so the J call may be wrong. CDR1 and CDR2 from the germline V gene are DFQATT and SNEGSKA (reference sequence). The CDR3 is made up of 18 amino acids. The CDR3 here is CSASEVTSGSLPPDTQHF. The CDR3 DNA follows: TGCAGTGCTTCGGAGGTGACTAGCGGGTCCCTTCCCCCAGATACGCAGCATTTT.

Ten or more counts support this clonotype. The chain is built from TRBV20-1 and TRBJ2-3; 8 bases fit TRBD2. The CDR3 contains 16 residues. Germline loops: CDR1 DFQATT, CDR2 SNEGSKA (reference sequence). The V segment lost 6 bases and the J segment 0 bases; nucleotides outside the gene matches: 11. CDR3 sequence: CSANPLAESSTDTQYF. In nucleotides, the CDR3 is TGCAGTGCAAACCCACTAGCGGAATCTAGCACAGATACGCAGTATTTT.

This clonotype was detected many times. The chain has TRBV7-2 and TRBJ2-7; tentative D call: TRBD1 (6 bases). V shed 2 bases and J shed 0 bases, with 11 bases lying between them. The CDR3 extends over 15 amino acids. Per germline, CDR1 SGHTA and CDR2 FQGNSA. CDR3 DNA: TGTGCCAGCAGCTTACAGGGGACGGCCTCCTACGAGCAGTACTTC. It is translated as CASSLQGTASYEQYF.

This clonotype was seen repeatedly, ten times or more. The chain is built from TRBV7-2 and TRBJ2-7; 11 bases agree with TRBD2. This CDR3 comprises 15 residues. Germline V CDR1 and CDR2: SGHTA, FQGNSA. With 4 bases clipped from V and 2 bases from J, the junction kept 4 bases outside the gene matches. This chain's CDR3 is CASSSGLAVTYEQYF. The CDR3 DNA follows: TGTGCCAGCAGCTCGGGACTAGCGGTAACCTACGAGCAGTACTTC. The whole variable domain, remainder taken from reference TRBV7-2 and TRBJ2-7, is GAGVSQSPSNKVTEKGKDVELRCDPISGHTALYWYRQSLGQGLEFLIYFQGNSAPDKSGLPSDRFSAERTGGSVSTLTIQRTQQEDSAVYLCASSSGLAVTYEQYFGPGTRLTVT.

This clonotype was counted ten times or more. The chain recombines TRBV11-3 with TRBJ2-1; D is perhaps TRBD2 (8 bases). Trimming cost V 4 bases and J 6 bases, with 16 bases left between them. Germline V gene lookup returns CDR1 SGHNT and CDR2 YENEEA. The CDR3 runs to 15 residues. The CDR3 DNA reads as TGTGCCAGCAGCTCGGGAGGGGGCCGCGCCAATGAGCAGTTCTTC. Protein product: CASSSGGGRANEQFF.

This clonotype was counted a few times. The chain employs TRBV14 and TRBJ2-1; TRBD2 matches 12 bases. Losses at the gene ends were 7 bases for V and 0 bases for J; bases not matched to a gene: 13. CDR3 length: 19 amino acids. The germline CDR1 and CDR2 sequences are SGHDN and FVKESK. CDR3 DNA: TGTGCCAGCAAGAATACGACTAGCGGGAGCTCAAGCTCCTACAATGAGCAGTTCTTC. It translates to CASKNTTSGSSSSYNEQFF.